Shown below are 6 T cell receptor beta chains from a single sample sequenced in a study of blood T cell repertoires in COVID-19. Sequenced by immunoSEQ multiplex PCR; TCRdb stores in-frame clones only, minus some. The profile covers under 450,000 clones, with 80% to 95% appearing a single time and about 0.86% taken by the ten largest. Sequenced input: PBMCs or T cells enriched from blood (not recorded which). These receptors originate from a middle-aged woman who had been exposed to COVID-19.

The chain is built from TRBV3-1 (or the pseudogene TRBV3-2) and TRBJ2-1; D possibly corresponds to TRBD2 (6 bases). Germline V CDR1 and CDR2: LGHDT, YNNKEL (reference sequence). Trimming removed 6 bases from V and 8 bases from J, with 8 bases in between. This CDR3 region has 11 residues. The CDR3 region is CASSRGDEQFF. CDR3 coding DNA: TGTGCCAGCAGTCGCGGGGATGAGCAGTTCTTC.

The chain combines TRBV24-1 with TRBJ2-3; 7 positions match TRBD2. V lost 3 bases and J lost 6; bases outside the gene matches: 5. This CDR3 comprises 14 residues. The germline gives CDR1 KGHDR, CDR2 SFDVKD. The CDR3 coding sequence is TGTGCCACCAGTGATACGGGGGGTGCGGATACGCAGTATTTT. This gives the protein CATSDTGGADTQYF.

This chain uses TRBV20-1 with TRBJ1-1; 7 bases align to TRBD1. This CDR3 spans 14 amino acids. With 3 bases clipped from V and 1 base from J, the junction kept 5 bases outside the gene matches. From germline, CDR1 is DFQATT and CDR2 SNEGSKA (reference sequence). CDR3 nucleotide sequence: TGCAGTGCTAGTCGGACAGGAGGGAACACTGAAGCTTTCTTT. It encodes CSASRTGGNTEAFF.

V and J are TRBV10-2 and TRBJ2-3; D might be TRBD2 (5 bases). Germline CDR1 reads WSHSY; CDR2 reads SAAADI. V was clipped by 6 bases and J by 0 bases, with 10 bases between them. The CDR3 is made up of 14 amino acids. This CDR3 is CASREGKSTDTQYF. As DNA, the CDR3 is TGCGCCAGCAGAGAGGGCAAAAGCACAGATACGCAGTATTTT.

The chain combines TRBV9 with TRBJ2-2, with D tentatively TRBD1 (6 bases). Trimming shortened V by 3 bases and J by 7 bases, and 16 bases separated the two germline ends. CDR3 length: 15 residues. The germline V gene has CDR1 SGDLS and CDR2 YYNGEE. CDR3 residues: CASSADLHRVGELFF. CDR3 sequence (DNA): TGTGCCAGCAGCGCAGACCTTCACAGGGTCGGGGAGCTGTTTTTT.

V is TRBV7-9 and J is TRBJ2-7, with 11 bases that match TRBD1. CDR1 SEHNR and CDR2 FQNEAQ come from the germline V gene (reference sequence). V shed 5 bases and J 4 bases; nucleotides not matched to a gene: 13. The CDR3 has 17 amino acids. The CDR3 sequence is CASSPKTGQGAKYEQYF. The CDR3 DNA follows: TGTGCCAGCAGCCCCAAGACCGGACAGGGGGCGAAGTACGAGCAGTACTTC. The full variable domain, rest sourced from reference TRBV7-9 and TRBJ2-7, is DTGVSQNPRHKITKRGQNVTFRCDPISEHNRLYWYRQTLGQGPEFLTYFQNEAQLEKSRLLSDRFSAERPKGSFSTLEIQRTEQGDSAMYLCASSPKTGQGAKYEQYFGPGTRLTVT.